The source of this T cell receptor (beta chain) is a study of T cell changes during pregnancy in multiple sclerosis (dated by TCRdb to the late 2010s). About the study as a whole: The study examined how the T cell repertoire changed over the course of pregnancy in women with multiple sclerosis.

Counted from cysteine to phenylalanine, this CDR3 has 15 amino acids. Only CDR3 DNA is held: 45 bases, read in frame from base 1. V and J are trimmed by 9 bases and 2 bases, and the gene matches miss 12 bases of the junction. The germline V gene (reference sequence) sets CDR1 to LNHDA and CDR2 to SQIVND. As regards this clone: Its cognate antigen has yet to be identified. No much larger clonotype is one base removed from it; base qualities were not supplied.

Library method: the immunoSEQ multiplex PCR assay. TCRdb provides this immuneACCESS table in a form limited to in-frame rearrangements. Some clones are lacking; in checked studies, under half of them reflect an unresolved V gene, and why the rest are absent is not known. This sample gives about 97,000 clones in total; approximately 90% of them show up just once. The top ten constitute approximately 0.76% of the sample. This clonotype was obtained from a female donor in good health, enrolled as a control in a pregnancy study. The V and J genes are TRBV19 and TRBJ1-2; TRBD1 aligns with 7 central bases. The material sequenced was peripheral blood, taken in the second trimester of pregnancy. Read as DNA, the sequence is TGTGCCAGCTACCCAAGGGGACAGTTCAACTATGGCTACACCTTC. This translates into CASYPRGQFNYGYTF.